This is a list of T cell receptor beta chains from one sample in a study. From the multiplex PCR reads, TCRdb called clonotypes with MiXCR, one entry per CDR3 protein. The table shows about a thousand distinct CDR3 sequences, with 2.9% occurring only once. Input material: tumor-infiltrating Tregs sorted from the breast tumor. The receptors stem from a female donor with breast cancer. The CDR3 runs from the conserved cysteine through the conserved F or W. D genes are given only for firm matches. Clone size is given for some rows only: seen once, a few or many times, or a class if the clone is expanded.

TGTGCCAGCACCCCTACAGGGTCTCCTGGCTACACCTTC	CASTPTGSPGYTF	medium-sized	-	TRBV12-3/TRBV12-4	TRBJ1-2
TGTGCCAGCAGTCGGGACAGTTATAACTATGGCTACACCTTC	CASSRDSYNYGYTF	medium-sized	TRBD1	TRBV12-3/TRBV12-4	TRBJ1-2
TGTGCCAGCAGCATGAGACAGGGGAAGTTGGATGGCTACACCTTC	CASSMRQGKLDGYTF	many	TRBD1	TRBV12-3/TRBV12-4	TRBJ1-2
TGTGCCAGCAGCCCGGACAACTACTATGGCTACACCTTC	CASSPDNYYGYTF	medium-sized	-	TRBV12-3/TRBV12-4	TRBJ1-2
TGTGCCAGCAGTTTCAGTATGCAGGCTGGCTATGGCTACACCTTC	CASSFSMQAGYGYTF	medium-sized	-	TRBV12-3/TRBV12-4	TRBJ1-2
TGTGCCAGCAGTTACACACGAAACCACTATGGCTACACCTTC	CASSYTRNHYGYTF	medium-sized	-	TRBV12-3/TRBV12-4	TRBJ1-2
TGTGCCAGCAGCCCCTCTAGGAGGAATTCCTATGGCTACACCTTC	CASSPSRRNSYGYTF	many	-	TRBV12-3/TRBV12-4	TRBJ1-2
TGTGCCAGCAGGGGAAACCGGGACAGGGGAATGAGTTGGTATGGCTACACCTTC	CASRGNRDRGMSWYGYTF	medium-sized	TRBD1	TRBV12-3/TRBV12-4	TRBJ1-2
TGTGCCAGCAGTCCCGGGACATCAGGCTACACCTTC	CASSPGTSGYTF	medium-sized	-	TRBV12-3/TRBV12-4	TRBJ1-2
TGTGCCAGCAGGCCGGGACAGGGCGCGGGAAATGGCTACACCTTC	CASRPGQGAGNGYTF	medium-sized	TRBD1	TRBV12-3/TRBV12-4	TRBJ1-2
TGTGCCAGCAGTATTGGGGATTATGGCTACACCTTC	CASSIGDYGYTF	medium-sized	-	TRBV12-3/TRBV12-4	TRBJ1-2
TGTGCCAGCAGTTCCCAAATTAACTATGGCTACACCTTC	CASSSQINYGYTF	medium-sized	-	TRBV12-3/TRBV12-4	TRBJ1-2
TGTGCCAGCAGCGAGGACAGGGTGTGGTATGGCTACACCTTC	CASSEDRVWYGYTF	medium-sized	TRBD1	TRBV12-3/TRBV12-4	TRBJ1-2
TGTGCTAGTGCCTTCGACGATTATGGCTACACCTTC	CASAFDDYGYTF	medium-sized	-	TRBV12-5	TRBJ1-2
TGTGCCAGCACCCTTTACCCTGGCAATGGCTACACCTTC	CASTLYPGNGYTF	medium-sized	-	TRBV12-3/TRBV12-4	TRBJ1-2
TGTGCCAGCAGTCTAGTTGAGGAGTATGGCTACACCTTC	CASSLVEEYGYTF	large	-	TRBV12-3/TRBV12-4	TRBJ1-2
TGTGCCAGCAGTTTTCCGGACATGGCCTATGGCTACACCTTC	CASSFPDMAYGYTF	-	-	TRBV12-3/TRBV12-4	TRBJ1-2